The 15 T cell receptor beta chains in this list originate from one sample, sequenced in a study of shared clonotypes between healthy human individuals. Using immunoSEQ multiplex PCR, the repertoire was profiled, and TCRdb retains in-frame clones only, with some absent. This table has hundreds of thousands of clones, about 96% appearing once. Sequenced: memory CD8+ T cells sorted from blood. Noted subset: CD45RO+ cells pooled with CCR7-negative TemRA cells. The receptors originated from a man aged 25-45 years in good health.

The rearrangement uses TRBV25-1 and TRBJ2-3; the D gene is possibly TRBD2 (6 bases). With 6 bases removed from V and 1 base from J, the gap between germline ends came to 11 bases. This CDR3 is built from 14 residues. Germline-derived CDR1 and CDR2 are MGHDK and SYGVNS. CDR3 nucleotides: TGTGCCAGCAGCCGGGGACTTCGCACAGATACGCAGTATTTT. Translation: CASSRGLRTDTQYF. Using reference TRBV25-1 and TRBJ2-3 for the parts outside the CDR3, the full variable domain is EADIYQTPRYLVIGTGKKITLECSQTMGHDKMYWYQQDPGMELHLIHYSYGVNSTEKGDLSSESTVSRIRTEHFPLTLESARPSHTSQYLCASSRGLRTDTQYFGPGTRLTVL.

The V call is TRBV5-4, the J call TRBJ2-1; the D is unclear. This CDR3 has 15 amino acids. Trimming removed 3 bases from V and 0 bases from J, with 10 bases in between. The germline V gene encodes CDR1 SGHNT and CDR2 YYREEE (reference sequence). For the CDR3, the DNA is TGTGCCAGCAGCTCGTTAGTGGGCTCCTACAATGAGCAGTTCTTC. Its protein product is CASSSLVGSYNEQFF.

Only one count was recorded for this clone. The chain has TRBV18 and TRBJ1-2; D unclear. Per the germline V gene, CDR1 is KGHSH and CDR2 is LQKENI. Deletions cut 3 bases from V and 2 bases from J, with 13 bases between. The CDR3 is 15 amino acids. CDR3 residues: CASSPQSGQNYGYTF. CDR3 sequence (DNA): TGTGCCAGCTCACCTCAAAGCGGGCAGAACTATGGCTACACCTTC.

The chain links TRBV27 to TRBJ2-3; D is possibly TRBD1 or TRBD2 (6 bases each). The CDR3 spans 17 residues. Trimming left V 5 bases short and J 4 bases short, with 22 bases between. Germline CDR1 MNHEY, CDR2 SMNVEV (reference sequence). CDR3 amino acids: CASSPRVKGGNADTQYF. For the CDR3, the DNA is TGTGCCAGCAGTCCCCGAGTGAAGGGGGGTAATGCAGATACGCAGTATTTT.

The chain uses TRBV28 and TRBJ2-7, with unresolved D. Germline lookup yields CDR1 MDHEN and CDR2 SYDVKM. The CDR3 length is 13 residues. Trimming left V 7 bases short and J 1 base short, with 11 bases between. CDR3: CASTPDISYEQYF. CDR3 coding DNA: TGTGCCAGCACCCCCGACATTTCCTACGAGCAGTACTTC.

This clone was detected a few times. V is TRBV28 and J is TRBJ1-4, with no clear D. The V end was cut by 5 bases, the J end by 10 bases, with 11 bases between. The CDR3 length is 12 residues. Germline-derived CDR1 and CDR2 are MDHEN and SYDVKM. The CDR3 region has the DNA TGTGCCAGCAGTATCTATATGGGAAAACTGTTTTTT. It is translated as CASSIYMGKLFF.

The chain joins TRBV4-1 to TRBJ2-1; perhaps TRBD1 as D (6 bases). CDR3 length: 19 amino acids. With 0 bases removed from V and 0 bases from J, the gap between germline ends came to 18 bases. The germline V gene has CDR1 MGHRA and CDR2 YSYEKL. The CDR3 nucleotides read TGCGCCAGCAGCCAAGAAAGGTTAGGGGGTTTTTCCTCCTACAATGAGCAGTTCTTC. Its translation: CASSQERLGGFSSYNEQFF.

The chain links TRBV6-5 to TRBJ2-7; TRBD2 might be the D (5 bases). V lost 8 bases and J lost 1, with 18 bases in between. The CDR3 spans 15 residues. Germline V lookup: CDR1 MNHEY, CDR2 SVGAGI. The CDR3, as DNA: TGTGCCAGCCGATTCTCGGGCCCGGGGTCCTACGAGCAGTACTTC. Translation: CASRFSGPGSYEQYF.

V is TRBV5-4 and J is TRBJ2-5, with 7 bases fitting TRBD1. The germline gives CDR1 SGHNT, CDR2 YYREEE (reference sequence). V lost 0 bases to trimming and J lost 4 bases; unmatched junction nucleotides: 9. This CDR3 has 16 amino acids. CDR3: CASSLAGLKGAETQYF. Written as DNA, the CDR3 is TGTGCCAGCAGCTTGGCCGGCCTAAAGGGGGCAGAGACCCAGTACTTC.

The chain couples TRBV2 to TRBJ2-7; 9 bases are shared with TRBD1. This CDR3 spans 14 amino acids. Germline CDR1 is SNHLY and CDR2 is FYNNEI. The V segment lost 6 bases and the J segment 5 bases; nucleotides outside the gene matches: 8. The CDR3 DNA sequence: TGTGCCAGCAGAACGGGACAGGGAAGGAACGAGCAGTACTTC. Protein sequence: CASRTGQGRNEQYF.

V gene TRBV5-6 combines with J gene TRBJ2-7, with D hard to call. Trimming took off 0 bases at V and 3 bases at J, with 7 bases between the two ends. The germline V gene encodes CDR1 SGHDT and CDR2 YYEEEE. CDR3 length equals 13 residues. CDR3 sequence: CASSLEQLYEQYF. In DNA form, the CDR3 reads TGTGCCAGCAGCTTGGAACAGCTCTACGAGCAGTACTTC.

This chain joins TRBV19 and TRBJ1-1; 7 nucleotides line up with TRBD1. The CDR3 runs to 15 residues. The germline CDR1 and CDR2 sequences are LNHDA and SQIVND (reference sequence). The trim removed 3 bases at V and 1 base at J, leaving 5 bases unmatched. DNA of the CDR3: TGTGCCAGTAGTATTGGGACAGAAGGGAACACTGAAGCTTTCTTT. This gives the protein CASSIGTEGNTEAFF.

The V call is TRBV12-5, the J call TRBJ2-1, with D tentatively TRBD2 (5 bases). V was pared by 1 base and J by 0 bases, with 10 bases between. The CDR3 loop spans 16 amino acids. CDR1 is LGHNT and CDR2 is FRNRAP in the germline V gene. CDR3 nucleotide sequence: TGTGCTAGTGGTTTGGGAGGGCCGAGCTCCTACAATGAGCAGTTCTTC. Translating gives CASGLGGPSSYNEQFF. Drawing the rest from reference TRBV12-5 and TRBJ2-1, the complete variable domain is DARVTQTPRHKVTEMGQEVTMRCQPILGHNTVFWYRQTMMQGLELLAYFRNRAPLDDSGMPKDRFSAEMPDATLATLKIQPSEPRDSAVYFCASGLGGPSSYNEQFFGPGTRLTVL.

The sample holds one count of this clone. V is TRBV5-1 and J is TRBJ2-2, with 9 positions matching TRBD2. After removal of 2 bases from V and 7 bases from J, the junction contained 9 bases not matched to a gene. The germline CDR1 and CDR2 sequences are SGHRS and YFSETQ. The CDR3 runs to 16 residues. CDR3 sequence (DNA): TGCGCCAGCAGCTTAGCGCCTAGCGGGAAGAGCGGGGAGCTGTTTTTT. This translates into CASSLAPSGKSGELFF.

In its sample, this clone was seen once. The rearrangement joins TRBV25-1 to TRBJ2-2; D is uncertain. Trimming removed 1 base from V and 4 bases from J, with 4 bases in between. This CDR3 spans 13 amino acids. The germline V gene has CDR1 MGHDK and CDR2 SYGVNS. In nucleotides, the CDR3 is TGTGCCAGCAGTGAATCAGGCACCGGGGAGCTGTTTTTT. It encodes CASSESGTGELFF.